The 32 T cell receptor beta chains listed next were all sequenced from one sample in a study of cytomegalovirus exposure and HLA in healthy donors. PCR was performed using 60 Vbeta and 13 Jbeta primers. The repertoire was sequenced with immunoSEQ multiplex PCR; TCRdb's copy has only in-frame clones and lacks some. The sample holds 200,000 to 250,000 clones, around 73% seen once. Source material: PBMCs. The origin of the receptors is a male donor in good health and CMV-seronegative.

This chain connects TRBV27 to TRBJ2-5, with D possibly being TRBD2 (6 bases). TRBJ2-7 explains the end of the DNA better; the J call may be wrong. This CDR3 contains 14 residues. Per germline, CDR1 MNHEY and CDR2 SMNVEV (reference sequence). The CDR3 spells CASRPGAGPYEQYF. CDR3 nucleotides: TGTGCCAGCAGGCCCGGGGCGGGGCCCTACGAGCAGTACTTC.

The chain couples TRBV18 to TRBJ2-7; perhaps TRBD2 as D (5 bases). CDR1 and CDR2 (germline): KGHSH, LQKENI. With 6 bases removed from V and 4 bases from J, the gap between germline ends came to 10 bases. The CDR3 loop spans 12 amino acids. In DNA, the CDR3 is TGTGCCAGCTCCCTGGACTGGTACGAGCAGTACTTC. Protein: CASSLDWYEQYF.

This clone showed up just a few times. The chain recombines TRBV6-6 with TRBJ1-1; D unclear. This CDR3 contains 13 residues. Germline CDR1 MNHNY, CDR2 SVGAGI (reference sequence). V was trimmed by 7 bases and J by 1 base, leaving 10 bases between them. The CDR3 protein is CASTTPGNTEAFF. DNA of the CDR3: TGTGCCAGCACCACCCCAGGGAACACTGAAGCTTTCTTT.

V gene TRBV7-2 combines with J gene TRBJ2-7; D uncertain. Per germline, CDR1 SGHTA and CDR2 FQGNSA. CDR3 length: 11 residues. Between the trimmed V and J ends, which lost 1 base and 10 bases, there was a span of 8 bases. The CDR3 is CASSLVARQYF. The DNA of the CDR3 is TGTGCCAGCAGCTTAGTCGCGCGTCAGTACTTC.

The chain joins TRBV5-1 to TRBJ2-2; D is undetermined. The CDR3 covers 15 residues. Looked up from germline, CDR1 is SGHRS and CDR2 is YFSETQ. V was trimmed by 4 bases and J by 0 bases, leaving 10 bases between them. CDR3 bases: TGCGCCAGCAGCCCACGGGTTTCGAACACCGGGGAGCTGTTTTTT. It codes for CASSPRVSNTGELFF.

This rearrangement joins TRBV14 to TRBJ2-1; TRBD2 might be the D (6 bases). The CDR3 totals 20 residues. The germline V gene has CDR1 SGHDN and CDR2 FVKESK. Trimming took off 3 bases at V and 4 bases at J, with 28 bases between the two ends. Written as DNA, the CDR3 is TGTGCCAGCAGCCATCCCACATACCGGGACTCCGAACCGTATTACAATGAGCAGTTCTTC. It yields the protein CASSHPTYRDSEPYYNEQFF.

This clone appeared a few times. The chain joins TRBV7-2 to TRBJ2-4, with D tentatively TRBD2 (7 bases). This CDR3 has 17 residues. Per the germline V gene, CDR1 is SGHTA and CDR2 is FQGNSA. The ends were cut back, 3 bases at V and 2 bases at J, with 17 bases in the middle. The CDR3 reads CASSFRWGGQTKNIQYF. CDR3 nucleotides: TGTGCCAGCAGCTTCCGATGGGGGGGCCAAACCAAAAACATTCAGTACTTC.

Turning to this clone: One junction end disagrees with the germline gene, perhaps due to a read error. The chain joins TRBV7-9 to TRBJ2-2; 8 nucleotides align to TRBD2. Germline loops: CDR1 SEHNR, CDR2 FQNEAQ (reference sequence). The CDR3 is 16 residues long. The CDR3 region is CSSSSREGGEAGELFF. The CDR3 DNA reads TGTTCCAGCAGCTCACGGGAGGGGGGAGAAGCCGGGGAGCTGTTTTTT.

J is TRBJ1-2 and V is TRBV5-1; TRBD1 aligns across 7 bases. After removal of 3 bases from V and 6 bases from J, the junction contained 20 bases not matched to a gene. CDR1 and CDR2 (germline): SGHRS, YFSETQ. The CDR3 extends over 18 amino acids. CDR3 sequence (DNA): TGCGCCAGCAGCTGGGGAATTCAAAGTACAGGGGAACCTGATGGCTACACCTTC. Translated: CASSWGIQSTGEPDGYTF.

V usage is TRBV6-6 and J usage is TRBJ1-4; the D gene is possibly TRBD1 (5 bases). V was trimmed by 2 bases and J by 8 bases, leaving 9 bases between them. This CDR3 region has 13 residues. CDR1 MNHNY and CDR2 SVGAGI come from the germline V gene (reference sequence). The CDR3: CASSYRGGEKLFF. The DNA of the CDR3 is TGTGCCAGCAGTTACAGGGGAGGGGAAAAACTGTTTTTT.

A remark on this clone: A read error may account for a junction end that differs from germline. This sequence joins TRBV5-1 and TRBJ1-1; 7 bases map to TRBD1. This CDR3 is built from 15 residues. Germline V gene data show CDR1 as SGHRS and CDR2 as YFSETQ. The CDR3 bases are TGCGCCAGCAGCTTACAGGGGACGGGGAACCCTGAAGCTTTCTTT. It is translated as CASSLQGTGNPEAFF.

The CDR3 coding sequence is TGTGCCAGCACCCCGGGGGGCAGCTTCAATCAGCCCCAGCATTTT. This translates into CASTPGGSFNQPQHF. This sequence joins TRBV28 and TRBJ1-5; a possible D gene is TRBD1 (6 bases). This CDR3 has 15 amino acids. Germline V gene sequence: CDR1 MDHEN, CDR2 SYDVKM. V gave up 7 bases and J gave up 3 bases, with 16 bases separating them.

DNA for the CDR3: TGTGCCAGTAGTGCCCTGGACAGCTCTGGAAACACCATATATTTT. This codes for CASSALDSSGNTIYF. The J gene is TRBJ1-3, the V gene TRBV19; D perhaps matches TRBD1 (6 bases). V was pared by 5 bases and J by 0 bases, with 11 bases between. There are 15 residues in the CDR3. Germline values: CDR1 LNHDA, CDR2 SQIVND (reference sequence).

The chain carries TRBV5-1 and TRBJ1-5; TRBD1 matches at 10 bases. CDR1 and CDR2 from the germline V gene are SGHRS and YFSETQ. J lost 4 bases, V lost 6 bases, and 1 base had no gene match. There are 13 residues in the CDR3. The CDR3 protein is CASMGQGNQPQHF. The DNA for the CDR3 is TGCGCCAGCATGGGACAGGGGAATCAGCCCCAGCATTTT. Full variable domain (missing parts from reference TRBV5-1 and TRBJ1-5): KAGVTQTPRYLIKTRGQQVTLSCSPISGHRSVSWYQQTPGQGLQFLFEYFSETQRNKGNFPGRFSGRQFSNSRSEMNVSTLELGDSALYLCASMGQGNQPQHFGDGTRLSIL.

This clone was counted between two and nine times. The chain couples TRBV28 to TRBJ1-5; the match to TRBD1 covers 9 bases. Germline trimming cut 6 bases from V and 7 bases from J; bases unmatched to any gene: 10. In germline, CDR1 is MDHEN, CDR2 SYDVKM. CDR3 length equals 15 residues. In DNA form, the CDR3 reads TGTGCCAGCAGCCCTAGAGGGACAGGGAAACAGCCCCAGCATTTT. This encodes CASSPRGTGKQPQHF.

The chain recombines TRBV5-4 with TRBJ2-5; maybe TRBD1 (6 bases). Germline lookup yields CDR1 SGHNT and CDR2 YYREEE (reference sequence). Trimming cost V 4 bases and J 9 bases, with 22 bases left between them. The CDR3 is 15 amino acids. DNA of the CDR3: TGTGCCAGCAGCCATGACCCGACAGGCCAGGTGGCCCAGTACTTC. It encodes CASSHDPTGQVAQYF. The entire variable domain, with the rest obtained from reference TRBV5-4 and TRBJ2-5, is as follows: ETGVTQSPTHLIKTRGQQVTLRCSSQSGHNTVSWYQQALGQGPQFIFQYYREEENGRGNFPPRFSGLQFPNYSSELNVNALELDDSALYLCASSHDPTGQVAQYFGPGTRLLVL.

The CDR3 sequence: CASSFRAGGPGADTQYF. The CDR3 DNA is TGTGCCAGCAGCTTCAGAGCGGGAGGGCCTGGGGCAGATACGCAGTATTTT. The chain uses TRBV7-2 and TRBJ2-3; TRBD2 agrees at 10 bases. Trimming cost V 3 bases and J 4 bases; bases outside gene matches: 10. The germline V gene encodes CDR1 SGHTA and CDR2 FQGNSA. The CDR3 is made up of 17 amino acids.

The CDR3 here is CAARGSGHEQFF. CDR3 sequence (DNA): TGTGCCGCGCGGGGTAGCGGGCATGAGCAGTTCTTC. The rearrangement joins TRBV7-9 to TRBJ2-1; 7 nucleotides match TRBD2. The ends lost 11 bases at V and 8 bases at J; junction bases unmatched: 9. This CDR3 is 12 amino acids long. Germline V lookup: CDR1 SEHNR, CDR2 FQNEAQ (reference sequence). Supplemented by reference TRBV7-9 and TRBJ2-1, the full variable domain reads DTGVSQNPRHKITKRGQNVTFRCDPISEHNRLYWYRQTLGQGPEFLTYFQNEAQLEKSRLLSDRFSAERPKGSFSTLEIQRTEQGDSAMYLCAARGSGHEQFFGPGTRLTVL.

The chain carries TRBV29-1 and TRBJ2-1; D gene unclear. Trimming removed 3 bases at V and 2 bases at J, with 5 bases between. This CDR3 is built from 12 residues. CDR1 SQVTM and CDR2 ANQGSEA come from the germline V gene. The CDR3 sequence: CSVDRPYNEQFF. In nucleotides, the CDR3 is TGCAGCGTTGACAGGCCCTACAATGAGCAGTTCTTC.

This chain joins TRBV5-1 and TRBJ2-7; tentative D call: TRBD1 (6 bases). The CDR3 has 14 residues. Germline V gene sequence: CDR1 SGHRS, CDR2 YFSETQ. V lost 1 base to trimming and J lost 2 bases, with 10 bases between them. CDR3 protein: CASSLTGPTYEQYF. CDR3 nucleotides: TGCGCCAGCAGCTTGACAGGGCCAACCTACGAGCAGTACTTC.

J is TRBJ2-3 and V is TRBV5-1, with TRBD2 matching 10 bases. The J segment lost 2 bases and the V segment lost 0 bases, leaving 6 bases of the junction unmatched. Germline V gives CDR1 SGHRS, CDR2 YFSETQ. The CDR3 loop spans 17 amino acids. In DNA, the CDR3 is TGCGCCAGCAGCTTGGGTGGGACTAGCGTACTCACAGATACGCAGTATTTT. It encodes CASSLGGTSVLTDTQYF.

The chain links TRBV25-1 to TRBJ2-2; D possibly corresponds to TRBD2 (6 bases). Germline CDR1 and CDR2: MGHDK and SYGVNS. The CDR3 spans 16 residues. V was trimmed by 0 bases and J by 3 bases, leaving 11 bases between them. The CDR3 sequence: CASSEYGRLDTGELFF. As DNA, the CDR3 is TGTGCCAGCAGTGAATACGGGAGATTGGACACCGGGGAGCTGTTTTTT. The full variable domain, completed using reference TRBV25-1 and TRBJ2-2, is EADIYQTPRYLVIGTGKKITLECSQTMGHDKMYWYQQDPGMELHLIHYSYGVNSTEKGDLSSESTVSRIRTEHFPLTLESARPSHTSQYLCASSEYGRLDTGELFFGEGSRLTVL.

The DNA for the CDR3 is TGTGCCAGCAGCTTAGCCCCAGGGCCGAACACTGAAGCTTTCTTT. This gives the protein CASSLAPGPNTEAFF. This chain joins TRBV7-6 and TRBJ1-1; D perhaps matches TRBD1 (5 bases). Germline lookup yields CDR1 SGHVS and CDR2 FNYEAQ. This CDR3 contains 15 residues. Trimming pared 0 bases from V and 1 base from J, leaving 9 bases between. The full variable domain, completed using reference TRBV7-6 and TRBJ1-1, is GAGVSQSPRYKVTKRGQDVALRCDPISGHVSLYWYRQALGQGPEFLTYFNYEAQQDKSGLPNDRFSAERPEGSISTLTIQRTEQRDSAMYRCASSLAPGPNTEAFFGQGTRLTVV.

This chain uses TRBV25-1 with TRBJ1-5; 7 bases match TRBD1. Germline V gene data show CDR1 as MGHDK and CDR2 as SYGVNS. The CDR3 spans 15 residues. Germline trimming cut 6 bases from V and 0 bases from J; bases unmatched to any gene: 5. CDR3 nucleotide sequence: TGTGCCAGCAGCAAGGGGGCAGGTAGCAATCAGCCCCAGCATTTT. Amino acid sequence: CASSKGAGSNQPQHF. The full variable domain, completed using reference TRBV25-1 and TRBJ1-5, is EADIYQTPRYLVIGTGKKITLECSQTMGHDKMYWYQQDPGMELHLIHYSYGVNSTEKGDLSSESTVSRIRTEHFPLTLESARPSHTSQYLCASSKGAGSNQPQHFGDGTRLSIL.

The chain joins TRBV11-2 to TRBJ2-7; D unclear. Trimming took 5 bases from V and 4 from J, leaving 15 bases between them. This CDR3 spans 14 amino acids. CDR1 SGHAT and CDR2 FQNNGV come from the germline V gene. CDR3 residues: CASSLPRSTYEQYF. The CDR3 nucleotides read TGTGCCAGCAGCCTCCCCCGTAGTACGTACGAGCAGTACTTC.

The chain couples TRBV7-6 to TRBJ2-3, with D perhaps TRBD1 (6 bases). This CDR3 is built from 14 residues. V was pared by 8 bases and J by 1 base, with 13 bases between. Germline CDR1 SGHVS, CDR2 FNYEAQ. The CDR3 sequence: CASSTHRGTDTQYF. For the CDR3, the DNA is TGTGCCAGCTCCACACACAGGGGCACAGATACGCAGTATTTT.

On this clone: Its ends do not fully match the called genes, so a read error is possible. The chain employs TRBV7-7 and TRBJ2-1; D might be TRBD2 (6 bases). This CDR3 contains 15 residues. From germline, CDR1 is SSHAT and CDR2 FNYEAQ (reference sequence). The CDR3 protein is CASSNGAGQYNEQFF. The CDR3 nucleotides are TGTGCTAGCAGCAACGGGGCGGGGCAGTACAATGAGCAGTTCTTC.

The rearrangement joins TRBV4-1 to TRBJ1-5, with D possibly matching TRBD1 (6 bases). Trimming pared 5 bases from V and 3 bases from J, leaving 17 bases between. Germline CDR1 MGHRA, CDR2 YSYEKL. This CDR3 region has 16 residues. CDR3 DNA sequence: TGCGCCAGCAGCGTAACAGGGAGAGGGGTCAATCAGCCCCAGCATTTT. Its protein is CASSVTGRGVNQPQHF.

V and J are TRBV7-9 and TRBJ2-5, with D possibly TRBD2 on 6 matching bases. The CDR3 sequence is 11 residues long. Germline assignment: CDR1 SEHNR and CDR2 FQNEAQ (reference sequence). CDR3 coding DNA: TGTGTCACCAGCGGTTCGGGAGAGCAGTACTTC. Its protein is CVTSGSGEQYF.

The rearrangement links TRBV9 to TRBJ2-2, with 7 nucleotides matching TRBD1. CDR1 and CDR2 (germline): SGDLS, YYNGEE. The CDR3 loop spans 16 amino acids. After removal of 3 bases from V and 0 bases from J, the junction contained 5 bases not matched to a gene. DNA of the CDR3: TGTGCCAGCAGCGGACACAGGGGCGCGAACACCGGGGAGCTGTTTTTT. This encodes CASSGHRGANTGELFF.

This clone was seen a few times. The chain is built from TRBV2 and TRBJ2-1, with TRBD2 matching 11 bases. CDR3 size: 15 residues. Germline CDR1 reads SNHLY; CDR2 reads FYNNEI. Unmatched junction bases numbered 6, after V lost 2 bases and J lost 9 bases. The CDR3 coding sequence is TGTGCCAGCAGTGAACAACTAGCGGGAGTGAGTGAGCAGTTCTTC. Its translation: CASSEQLAGVSEQFF.

This clone has only a few counts. The chain links TRBV19 to TRBJ1-1; tentative D call: TRBD1 (5 bases). From germline, CDR1 is LNHDA and CDR2 SQIVND (reference sequence). The CDR3 has 13 amino acids. V lost 7 bases, J lost 8 bases, and 17 bases lay in between. The CDR3 loop is CASNQGAVGEAFF. The CDR3 DNA reads as TGTGCCAGTAACCAGGGCGCCGTGGGCGAAGCTTTCTTT.